Here is one T cell receptor beta chain with its context. Trimming left V 0 bases short and J 12 bases short, with 12 bases between. Germline CDR1 is MNHEY and CDR2 is SVGEGT. The CDR3 consists of 12 residues. This sample was taken from a study of blood T cell repertoires in COVID-19. Profiled with immunoSEQ multiplex PCR; TCRdb holds only in-frame clones, not every one. The sample includes 300,000 to 350,000 clones, 85% to 95% of them seen just once. V and J are TRBV6-2 or TRBV6-3 and TRBJ2-7, with D perhaps matching TRBD2 (6 bases). The sample taken for sequencing was PBMCs or T cells enriched from blood (not recorded which). The sequence derives from a woman in her twenties or thirties who had been exposed to COVID-19. CDR3 DNA: TGTGCCAGCAGTTACTCGCAGGACGGGGGGTACTTC. It yields the protein CASSYSQDGGYF.